These 15 T cell receptor beta chains were all obtained from the same sample, sequenced in a study of Tregs in tolerant kidney transplant recipients. Sequenced by immunoSEQ multiplex PCR; TCRdb stores in-frame clones only, minus some. The sample has some 80,000 clones; about 98% are singletons. The source material was CD4+ T cells from blood, sampled before the transplant. These receptors all stem from a human donor who received a combined kidney and bone marrow transplant.

The chain recombines TRBV28 with TRBJ1-3; 7 bases align to TRBD1. CDR1 MDHEN and CDR2 SYDVKM come from the germline V gene. The CDR3 runs 15 residues. Germline trimming cut 5 bases from V and 5 bases from J; bases unmatched to any gene: 9. The CDR3, as DNA: TGTGCCAGCAGTCCATACGACAGGGAGCGAAACACCATATATTTT. It encodes CASSPYDRERNTIYF.

V is TRBV7-9 and J is TRBJ2-3, with TRBD2 identical over 12 bases. With 5 bases clipped from V and 2 bases from J, the junction kept 5 bases outside the gene matches. CDR3 size: 16 residues. CDR1 is SEHNR and CDR2 is FQNEAQ in the germline V gene (reference sequence). CDR3: CASSMTSGGLTDTQYF. CDR3 nucleotide sequence: TGTGCCAGCAGCATGACTAGCGGGGGCCTCACAGATACGCAGTATTTT.

This clone has only one observation. This chain uses TRBV19 with TRBJ2-2; weak D call: TRBD2 (6 bases). Trimming removed 5 bases from V and 5 bases from J, with 15 bases in between. CDR3 length: 15 amino acids. The germline CDR1 and CDR2 sequences are LNHDA and SQIVND (reference sequence). CDR3 DNA sequence: TGTGCCAGTAGTTTTAGCCGGGACTCTACCGGGGAGCTGTTTTTT. It encodes CASSFSRDSTGELFF.

V and J are TRBV7-8 and TRBJ2-7, with 15 bases fitting TRBD2. The length of the CDR3 is 15 residues. V was pared by 4 bases and J by 3 bases, with 1 base of the junction left unmatched. Germline lookup yields CDR1 SGHVS and CDR2 FQNEAQ. CDR3 in DNA: TGTGCCAGCAGCTGGACTAGCGGGGGGGTCTACGAGCAGTACTTC. Its translation: CASSWTSGGVYEQYF.

The rearrangement joins TRBV29-1 to TRBJ1-2, with TRBD1 as a possible D gene (5 bases). The V end was cut by 7 bases, the J end by 4 bases, with 16 bases between. Germline CDR1 and CDR2: SQVTM and ANQGSEA. The CDR3 is 13 amino acids. This CDR3 is CSGNRRRSYGYTF. The DNA of the CDR3 is TGCAGCGGAAACAGGCGGAGAAGCTATGGCTACACCTTC.

This chain links TRBV5-1 with TRBJ2-2; 10 nucleotides align to TRBD2. V dropped 0 bases and J dropped 10; count of bases not matched to a gene: 12. The germline V gene encodes CDR1 SGHRS and CDR2 YFSETQ. The CDR3 length is 17 residues. The CDR3 nucleotides are TGCGCCAGCAGCTTGGCCGTGCTAGCGGGGGCCCCCGAGGAGCTGTTTTTT. Translation gives CASSLAVLAGAPEELFF.

The chain is built from TRBV30 and TRBJ1-2; 9 bases line up with TRBD1. The J segment lost 6 bases and the V segment lost 2 bases, leaving 13 bases of the junction unmatched. The CDR3 extends over 16 amino acids. CDR1 is GTSNPN, CDR2 SVGIG, per germline (reference sequence). As DNA, the CDR3 is TGTGCCTGGAGTAGGGACAGGGAAAGGCGCAGGGATGGCTACACCTTC. Its protein product is CAWSRDRERRRDGYTF.

This clone was detected once. The gene calls are TRBV6-6 and TRBJ2-1; 9 nucleotides line up with TRBD2. Trimming cost V 6 bases and J 6 bases; bases outside gene matches: 12. The CDR3 is made up of 16 amino acids. The germline V gene encodes CDR1 MNHNY and CDR2 SVGAGI (reference sequence). CDR3 amino acids: CASSHGAGGLLNEQFF. Here the CDR3 DNA reads TGTGCCAGCAGCCACGGTGCGGGGGGGCTACTCAATGAGCAGTTCTTC.

In nucleotides, the CDR3 is TGTGCCAGCAGTTTCCTAGCGGGAGCAGGGACCCAGTACTTC. Its protein product is CASSFLAGAGTQYF. J is TRBJ2-5 and V is TRBV28; 10 nucleotides align to TRBD2. Losses at the gene ends were 3 bases for V and 7 bases for J; bases not matched to a gene: 5. CDR1 is MDHEN, CDR2 SYDVKM, per germline. This CDR3 spans 14 amino acids.

This chain links TRBV28 with TRBJ1-6, with D tentatively TRBD1 (6 bases). The CDR3 is 16 amino acids. Trimming removed 5 bases at V and 2 bases at J, with 13 bases between. The germline gives CDR1 MDHEN, CDR2 SYDVKM. CDR3 bases: TGTGCCAGCAGTGACCAGGGGAAAACCTATAATTCACCCCTCCACTTT. Protein product: CASSDQGKTYNSPLHF.

The rearrangement uses TRBV5-4 and TRBJ1-6; 11 bases are a match to TRBD1. The germline gives CDR1 SGHNT, CDR2 YYREEE (reference sequence). There are 16 residues in the CDR3. The V and J ends lost 4 bases and 7 bases, in that order; junction bases with no gene match: 7. The CDR3: CASSPGTGGRNSPLHF. Here the CDR3 DNA reads TGTGCCAGCAGCCCAGGGACAGGGGGACGGAATTCACCCCTCCACTTT.

This chain joins TRBV6-5 and TRBJ2-7; 11 nucleotides agree with TRBD2. This CDR3 spans 15 amino acids. Trimming cost V 0 bases and J 3 bases; bases outside gene matches: 1. Germline loops: CDR1 MNHEY, CDR2 SVGAGI. The CDR3 DNA is TGTGCCAGCAGTTACTCACTAGCGGGAGTCTACGAGCAGTACTTC. Protein sequence: CASSYSLAGVYEQYF.

This rearrangement joins TRBV28 to TRBJ1-3; D is uncertain. CDR1 and CDR2 from the germline V gene are MDHEN and SYDVKM. V was trimmed by 3 bases and J by 1 base, leaving 7 bases between them. The CDR3 has 14 amino acids. The CDR3 sequence: CASSFRESGNTIYF. As DNA, the CDR3 is TGTGCCAGCAGTTTCCGGGAGTCTGGAAACACCATATATTTT.

The rearrangement uses TRBV18 and TRBJ1-2; 7 bases match TRBD1. Germline V CDR1 and CDR2: KGHSH, LQKENI. The CDR3 is 14 residues long. V lost 5 bases to trimming and J lost 4 bases; unmatched junction nucleotides: 7. CDR3 region: CASSSSGTAYGYTF. The CDR3 DNA reads as TGTGCCAGCTCATCTTCCGGGACAGCCTATGGCTACACCTTC.

V is TRBV10-2 and J is TRBJ2-1; D gene ambiguous. The CDR3 consists of 14 residues. Germline V CDR1 and CDR2: WSHSY, SAAADI. Trimming stripped 10 bases from V and 0 bases from J, with 13 bases between. The CDR3 protein is CATSQVSSYNEQFF. The CDR3 coding sequence is TGCGCCACTTCTCAGGTGAGCTCCTACAATGAGCAGTTCTTC.